This T cell receptor (beta chain) emerged from a study of T-cell memory formation after mild COVID-19. Study at large: The two donors had largely donor-specific TCR clusters.

This clonotype occurred many times. The germline CDR1 and CDR2 sequences are SGHRS and YFSETQ. This CDR3 has 15 amino acids. V lost 0 bases, J lost 0 bases, and 9 bases lay in between. 5'RACE with constant-segment primers yielded barcoded, UMI-tagged TCR alpha and TCR beta cDNA libraries. TCRdb reanalysed the 5' RACE reads using MiXCR and keeps one entry per CDR3 protein. The sample has approximately 340,000 distinct CDR3 sequences; over 10% are singletons. The sequence derives from a man between 18 and 29 years old who had mild COVID-19 (a few samples of this study predate the infection). Cell type and time point are not known. Sample: PBMCs or a T cell subset sorted from them (not recorded which). The V and J genes are TRBV5-1 and TRBJ2-5; D possibly corresponds to TRBD2 (5 bases). The CDR3 nucleotides read TGCGCCAGCAGCTTGGAGGAGGCCGACCAAGAGACCCAGTACTTC. It encodes CASSLEEADQETQYF.